The TCR beta chain under discussion was sequenced for a study of blood T cells in healthy people across ages. Deletions cut 1 base from V and 7 bases from J, with 17 bases between. The CDR3 totals 15 residues. Germline CDR1 is LNHNV and CDR2 is YYDKDF (reference sequence). Healthy individuals of Caucasian origin from Russia, aged roughly 6 to 95, served as donors. The sample, 7.5 to 10 milliliters of peripheral blood, was drawn from each donor. Total RNA extraction produced at least 6 micrograms (per sample) for the study. Primed by a sample-barcoded 5' primer and a J-beta primer mix, a second PCR proceeded for about 7 to 11 cycles. Every cDNA was tagged by a template-switch adaptor with 12 random nucleotides. TCRdb recomputed calls from the 5' RACE reads with MiXCR, one row per CDR3 protein. The sample includes over 1,200,000 distinct CDR3 sequences, almost 60% of them seen just once.

The chain recombines TRBV15 with TRBJ2-7, with D perhaps TRBD1 (6 bases). The sample comprised blood. The sequence derives from a man aged 18 to 29 in good health. CDR3 nucleotide sequence: TGTGCCACCAGCAGAGTCGTAGTGAGGGACAATGAGCAGTACTTC. This gives the protein CATSRVVVRDNEQYF.